The rows below give T cell receptor beta chains drawn from one sample of a study of shared clonotypes between healthy human individuals. Here immunoSEQ multiplex PCR was the method, and the copy in TCRdb shows in-frame clones only, minus some. The table shows approximately 1.4 million clones, with 95% to 99% occurring only once. The sample taken for sequencing was naive CD4+ T cells sorted from blood. The receptors here all came from a man younger than 40 in good health. CDR3s include the opening cysteine and the closing phenylalanine or tryptophan. D genes are given only for firm matches. Not every row has a clone size; where given, it reads once, few, many or a size class.

size | D | J | V | CDR3 | DNA
- | TRBD2 | TRBJ2-3 | TRBV25-1 | CASSSQREADTQYF | TGTGCCAGCAGTTCCCAGCGGGAAGCAGATACGCAGTATTTT
- | - | TRBJ1-4 | TRBV4-1 | CASSVGATNEKLFF | TGCGCCAGCAGCGTCGGAGCAACTAATGAAAAACTGTTTTTT
- | TRBD2 | TRBJ2-2 | TRBV19 | CASGGEREKNGELFF | TGTGCCAGTGGAGGAGAGCGGGAGAAGAACGGGGAGCTGTTTTTT
once | - | TRBJ2-7 | TRBV25-1 | CASSRIYEQYF | TGTGCCAGCAGTAGAATCTACGAGCAGTACTTC
- | - | TRBJ1-1 | TRBV6-1 | CASSFRRNTEAFF | TGTGCCAGCAGTTTCAGGAGGAACACTGAAGCTTTCTTT
once | - | TRBJ2-3 | TRBV5-4 | CASSLTDTQYF | TGTGCCAGCAGCTTAACAGATACGCAGTATTTT
once | - | TRBJ2-7 | TRBV5-1 | CASSLDPTDRARGEQYF | TGCGCCAGCAGCTTGGACCCAACTGACAGGGCCCGGGGGGAGCAGTACTTC
- | - | TRBJ1-5 | TRBV7-2 | CASSLEPGLNQPQHF | TGTGCCAGCAGCTTAGAGCCAGGCCTCAATCAGCCCCAGCATTTT
- | - | TRBJ2-7 | TRBV6-5 | CASSTRAGLSYEQYF | TGTGCCAGCAGTACTAGGGCAGGGCTATCCTACGAGCAGTACTTC
- | - | TRBJ1-2 | TRBV28 | CASTSYPLSYGYTF | TGTGCCAGCACCTCTTACCCACTTAGTTATGGCTACACCTTC
- | - | TRBJ1-5 | TRBV7-9 | CASSLYSGSGNQPQHF | TGTGCCAGCAGCTTGTACTCAGGTAGTGGCAATCAGCCCCAGCATTTT
- | TRBD2 | TRBJ2-1 | TRBV19 | CASKTSGDNEQFF | TGTGCCAGTAAGACTAGCGGAGACAATGAGCAGTTCTTC
- | - | TRBJ1-2 | TRBV19 | CASSIVGDPPGYTF | TGTGCCAGTAGTATAGTGGGAGACCCGCCTGGCTACACCTTC
- | - | TRBJ1-2 | TRBV5-5 | CASSFGQTRRANYGYTF | TGTGCCAGCAGCTTCGGACAGACGAGGAGGGCTAACTATGGCTACACCTTC
- | - | TRBJ2-7 | TRBV6-5 | CASGMTVKHVYEQYF | TGTGCCAGCGGGATGACAGTCAAACACGTCTACGAGCAGTACTTC